These 22 T cell receptor beta chains were sequenced from one sample in a study of cytomegalovirus exposure and HLA in healthy donors. The PCR made use of 60 Vbeta and 13 Jbeta primers. The protocol was immunoSEQ multiplex PCR, while the TCRdb copy is restricted to in-frame clones and leaves out a portion. The sample table sets out about 130,000 clones. The sequencing sample was made of PBMCs. These TCRs come from a woman aged 40 to 50 in good health and CMV-seropositive.

This sequence joins TRBV7-8 and TRBJ2-7, with D possibly matching TRBD1 (6 bases). Trimming pared 2 bases from V and 2 bases from J, leaving 16 bases between. Germline V gene data show CDR1 as SGHVS and CDR2 as FQNEAQ. The CDR3 has 16 amino acids. DNA of the CDR3: TGTGCCAGCAGCTTAAAGTGGGGGCAGGGGACCTACGAGCAGTACTTC. Translated: CASSLKWGQGTYEQYF. The full variable domain, its missing parts supplied by reference TRBV7-8 and TRBJ2-7, is GAGVSQSPRYKVAKRGQDVALRCDPISGHVSLFWYQQALGQGPEFLTYFQNEAQLDKSGLPSDRFFAERPEGSVSTLKIQRTQQEDSAVYLCASSLKWGQGTYEQYFGPGTRLTVT.

V usage is TRBV15 and J usage is TRBJ1-5, with D possibly being TRBD1 (6 bases). Germline V gene sequence: CDR1 LNHNV, CDR2 YYDKDF (reference sequence). There are 14 residues in the CDR3. V lost 0 bases, J lost 4 bases, and 7 bases lay in between. The CDR3: CATSREGGNQPQHF. The CDR3 coding sequence is TGTGCCACCAGCAGAGAAGGGGGTAATCAGCCCCAGCATTTT.

The chain is built from TRBV25-1 and TRBJ2-2; tentatively, D is TRBD1 (5 bases). Trimming removed 1 base from V and 1 base from J, with 10 bases in between. The CDR3 has 16 residues. CDR1 MGHDK and CDR2 SYGVNS come from the germline V gene. CDR3 region: CASSELGAKNTGELFF. CDR3 in DNA: TGTGCCAGCAGTGAATTAGGGGCCAAGAACACCGGGGAGCTGTTTTTT.

The DNA for the CDR3 is TGTGCCAGCAGTCCACGGTATGATACTAGCACAGATACGCAGTATTTT. This gives the protein CASSPRYDTSTDTQYF. The chain links TRBV27 to TRBJ2-3, with D uncertain. Germline CDR1 reads MNHEY; CDR2 reads SMNVEV (reference sequence). Trimming shortened V by 5 bases and J by 0 bases, and 15 bases separated the two germline ends. CDR3 length equals 16 residues.

J is TRBJ1-2 and V is TRBV7-9; TRBD1 aligns across 7 bases. Germline loops: CDR1 SEHNR, CDR2 FQNEAQ (reference sequence). The junction had 11 bases not matched to a gene; V was cut back by 1 base and J by 6 bases. The CDR3 runs to 16 residues. The CDR3 DNA follows: TGTGCCAGCAGCTTAGTAGGGTCGACAGGGCCACATGGCTACACCTTC. Translating it yields CASSLVGSTGPHGYTF.

The chain employs TRBV5-4 and TRBJ2-4; 8 bases map to TRBD1. V shed 4 bases and J 3 bases; nucleotides not matched to a gene: 6. The CDR3 loop spans 15 amino acids. Germline CDR1 and CDR2: SGHNT and YYREEE (reference sequence). The DNA of the CDR3 is TGTGCCAGCAGCCCGAGACAGGGGAACAAAAACATTCAGTACTTC. Protein: CASSPRQGNKNIQYF.

The V and J genes are TRBV6-6 and TRBJ2-5; TRBD2 is a possible D gene (5 bases). Germline assignment: CDR1 MNHNY and CDR2 SVGAGI (reference sequence). This CDR3 comprises 15 residues. The V end was cut by 2 bases, the J end by 5 bases, with 15 bases between. The CDR3 spells CASSYPQVGGETQYF. The CDR3, as DNA: TGTGCCAGCAGTTACCCCCAGGTTGGCGGGGAGACCCAGTACTTC.

The chain combines TRBV29-1 with TRBJ2-3, with TRBD1 as a possible D gene (6 bases). V shed 1 base and J shed 5 bases, with 25 bases lying between them. The CDR3 loop spans 18 amino acids. Germline V lookup: CDR1 SQVTM, CDR2 ANQGSEA. Written as DNA, the CDR3 is TGCAGCGTTGAAGTCTTAGAACAGGGCTGGAGCGGTGGAGATACGCAGTATTTT. This encodes CSVEVLEQGWSGGDTQYF.

The gene calls are TRBV28 and TRBJ2-1; 9 bases are shared with TRBD2. Losses at the gene ends were 7 bases for V and 7 bases for J; bases not matched to a gene: 8. From germline, CDR1 is MDHEN and CDR2 SYDVKM. This CDR3 contains 14 residues. CDR3: CASTGGGVRNEQFF. The DNA for the CDR3 is TGTGCCAGCACAGGCGGGGGGGTTAGGAATGAGCAGTTCTTC.

The chain employs TRBV29-1 and TRBJ1-2, with D possibly TRBD1 on 6 matching bases. The CDR3 runs to 13 residues. Germline V gives CDR1 SQVTM, CDR2 ANQGSEA. V lost 1 base to trimming and J lost 6 bases, with 12 bases between them. In nucleotides, the CDR3 is TGCAGCGTTGAAGTACGGAAGGGGGATGGCTACACCTTC. This encodes CSVEVRKGDGYTF.

The rearrangement joins TRBV6-1 to TRBJ2-3, with D hard to call. The CDR3 extends over 13 amino acids. Germline lookup yields CDR1 MNHNS and CDR2 SASEGT. The germline V and J ends were trimmed by 0 bases and 5 bases, with 6 bases remaining between them. The CDR3 loop reads CASSEAQRDTQYF. As DNA, the CDR3 is TGTGCCAGCAGTGAAGCGCAGCGAGATACGCAGTATTTT.

The chain combines TRBV9 with TRBJ2-3, with D unresolved. Per the germline V gene, CDR1 is SGDLS and CDR2 is YYNGEE. V lost 0 bases, J lost 1 base, and 6 bases lay in between. This CDR3 region has 14 residues. The DNA of the CDR3 is TGTGCCAGCAGCGTAGAGGCGGGCACAGATACGCAGTATTTT. Amino acids: CASSVEAGTDTQYF.

The chain has TRBV4-3 and TRBJ1-2; possible D gene TRBD1, 6 bases. Germline V CDR1 and CDR2: LGHNA, YSLEER. Trimming cost V 0 bases and J 2 bases, with 19 bases left between them. The length of the CDR3 is 18 residues. In DNA form, the CDR3 reads TGCGCCAGCAGCCAAGAGTTAACAGGGAAGGGTAGAAACTATGGCTACACCTTC. It yields the protein CASSQELTGKGRNYGYTF.

V is TRBV28 and J is TRBJ1-5, with TRBD1 identical over 10 bases. With 8 bases clipped from V and 4 bases from J, the junction kept 2 bases outside the gene matches. This CDR3 has 13 residues. From germline, CDR1 is MDHEN and CDR2 SYDVKM. In DNA, the CDR3 is TGTGCCAGCCGGGACAGGGGAAATCAGCCCCAGCATTTT. Protein: CASRDRGNQPQHF.

The V gene is TRBV5-1, the J gene TRBJ2-3, with 8 bases identical to TRBD2. In germline, CDR1 is SGHRS, CDR2 YFSETQ. V trimming: 3 bases; J trimming: 1 base; junction bases outside the gene matches: 4. The CDR3 sequence is 15 residues long. The CDR3 DNA reads as TGCGCCAGCAGCTCATTTAGCGGGGGCACAGATACGCAGTATTTT. The encoded protein is CASSSFSGGTDTQYF.

The genes are TRBV7-8 and TRBJ1-3; D perhaps matches TRBD1 (6 bases). V shed 0 bases and J shed 4 bases, with 22 bases lying between them. The CDR3 spans 19 residues. Germline V gene lookup returns CDR1 SGHVS and CDR2 FQNEAQ. In DNA form, the CDR3 reads TGTGCCAGCAGCTTAGCGGCGATGGGGGCAGCAGCAACGGGAAACACCATATATTTT. Translation gives CASSLAAMGAAATGNTIYF.

The chain employs TRBV10-3 and TRBJ2-3, with 10 bases identical to TRBD2. The CDR3 extends over 16 amino acids. With V trimmed by 2 bases and J by 2 bases, 4 bases remained unmatched. Germline V gene sequence: CDR1 ENHRY, CDR2 SYGVKD. The CDR3 DNA is TGTGCCATCAGTGAGCTAGCGGGGGCGGTCACAGATACGCAGTATTTT. Translated, it gives CAISELAGAVTDTQYF.

V is TRBV29-1 and J is TRBJ2-1; D possibly corresponds to TRBD2 (5 bases). The CDR3 is 13 residues long. Trimming shortened V by 7 bases and J by 9 bases, and 19 bases separated the two germline ends. Germline V gene lookup returns CDR1 SQVTM and CDR2 ANQGSEA. CDR3: CSGGLGWDVEQFF. The CDR3 DNA reads TGCAGCGGAGGGCTAGGATGGGATGTTGAGCAGTTCTTC.

The chain carries TRBV12-5 and TRBJ2-7; D gene uncertain. The CDR3 extends over 12 amino acids. CDR1 LGHNT and CDR2 FRNRAP come from the germline V gene. Deletions cut 6 bases from V and 7 bases from J, with 13 bases between. CDR3 coding DNA: TGTGCTAGTGGCCCCCGTGTCGAGGAGCAGTACTTC. This gives the protein CASGPRVEEQYF.

This chain links TRBV7-2 with TRBJ1-4, with D possibly TRBD1 on 6 matching bases. V was trimmed by 2 bases and J by 5 bases, leaving 12 bases between them. This CDR3 comprises 15 residues. CDR1 and CDR2 from the germline V gene are SGHTA and FQGNSA. The CDR3 is CASSLKGGGNEKLFF. In DNA, the CDR3 is TGTGCCAGCAGCTTAAAAGGGGGTGGGAATGAAAAACTGTTTTTT.

The chain uses TRBV6-1 and TRBJ2-5; 7 bases are a match to TRBD1. This CDR3 is 13 amino acids long. In germline, CDR1 is MNHNS, CDR2 SASEGT. J was trimmed by 2 bases and V by 6 bases; bases with no gene match: 3. This chain's CDR3 is CASRPTGQETQYF. The CDR3 DNA follows: TGTGCCAGCAGACCGACAGGGCAAGAGACCCAGTACTTC.

The V and J genes are TRBV6-5 and TRBJ1-4, with D possibly being TRBD1 (6 bases). V shed 6 bases and J shed 8 bases, with 16 bases lying between them. CDR1 and CDR2 (germline): MNHEY, SVGAGI. There are 14 residues in the CDR3. CDR3 DNA: TGTGCCAGCAGACCTGCACAGGGAGGGGAAAAACTGTTTTTT. It encodes CASRPAQGGEKLFF.